The 19 T cell receptor beta chains in this list originate from one sample, sequenced in a study of spatial heterogeneity in lung cancer. TCRdb independently ran MiXCR on the 5' RACE reads; one entry per CDR3 protein. The data hold more than 85,000 distinct CDR3 sequences, with approximately 8.6% observed a single time. The time point is: sample taken at primary tumor resection. Whole RNA from tumor, nontumor lung or frozen PBMC was sequenced unsorted. Sequenced material: PBMCs, taken at surgery. The receptors come from a male donor with early-stage non-small cell lung cancer.

In this sample, this clonotype turned up many times. CDR3 in amino acids: CASRGGQVNSPLHF. The DNA of the CDR3 is TGTGCCAGCAGGGGAGGACAGGTTAATTCACCCCTCCACTTT. The chain links TRBV6-5 to TRBJ1-6; TRBD1 matches 7 bases. V lost 6 bases to trimming and J lost 6 bases; unmatched junction nucleotides: 5. The CDR3 is 14 amino acids. CDR1 is MNHEY and CDR2 is SVGAGI in the germline V gene.

This clonotype was detected many times. The V and J genes are TRBV28 and TRBJ1-5, with a weak D call TRBD1 (6 bases). The germline CDR1 and CDR2 sequences are MDHEN and SYDVKM. Trimming cost V 6 bases and J 2 bases, with 11 bases left between them. CDR3 length: 14 amino acids. The CDR3 sequence is CASSRTAGNQPQHF. The CDR3 DNA sequence: TGTGCCAGCAGCCGGACAGCCGGCAATCAGCCCCAGCATTTT.

This clonotype was detected ten times or more. Here the CDR3 reads CASSLAGTGANEQYF. The CDR3, as DNA: TGTGCCAGCAGTCTTGCCGGGACAGGGGCGAACGAGCAGTACTTC. The rearrangement uses TRBV28 and TRBJ2-7; TRBD1 matches 10 bases. The V gene end was trimmed by 5 bases and the J gene end by 5 bases; junction bases not matched to a gene: 9. CDR3 length: 15 amino acids. Germline V lookup: CDR1 MDHEN, CDR2 SYDVKM.

This clonotype has just a few counts. The chain recombines TRBV5-1 with TRBJ2-3; a weak D match, TRBD2 (5 bases). Germline lookup yields CDR1 SGHRS and CDR2 YFSETQ. This CDR3 comprises 13 residues. Trimming pared 7 bases from V and 6 bases from J, leaving 15 bases between. The chain's CDR3 is CASQDLKGDTQYF. CDR3 DNA: TGCGCCAGCCAGGACTTAAAGGGTGATACGCAGTATTTT.

This clonotype has ten or more counts. The chain carries TRBV7-9 and TRBJ2-7; D not certain. Germline V gene lookup returns CDR1 SEHNR and CDR2 FQNEAQ (reference sequence). Trimming removed 7 bases from V and 7 bases from J, with 14 bases in between. The CDR3 totals 12 residues. CDR3 sequence (DNA): TGTGCCAGCACCTTTATACCAGGAGAGCAGTACTTC. Translation gives CASTFIPGEQYF.

This rearrangement joins TRBV7-2 to TRBJ2-7, with 12 bases matching TRBD2. The CDR3 is made up of 16 amino acids. The ends lost 6 bases at V and 4 bases at J; junction bases unmatched: 10. Per germline, CDR1 SGHTA and CDR2 FQGNSA. This CDR3 is CASRLLTSGRGYEQYF. DNA for the CDR3: TGTGCCAGCAGACTTTTGACTAGCGGGAGAGGGTACGAGCAGTACTTC.

This clonotype was recorded at least ten times. The V and J genes are TRBV7-9 and TRBJ2-5; the match to TRBD2 covers 10 bases. The CDR3 is made up of 15 amino acids. The junction had 5 bases not matched to a gene; V was cut back by 6 bases and J by 1 base. Germline V gene lookup returns CDR1 SEHNR and CDR2 FQNEAQ (reference sequence). The CDR3 DNA follows: TGTGCCAGCAGAAGTAGGACTAGCGGCCAAGAGACCCAGTACTTC. It yields the protein CASRSRTSGQETQYF.

The chain employs TRBV20-1 and TRBJ2-3; D is unclear. The CDR3 runs 13 residues. With 5 bases removed from V and 5 bases from J, the gap between germline ends came to 14 bases. Germline CDR1 reads DFQATT; CDR2 reads SNEGSKA (reference sequence). The CDR3 region is CSAYGHPEDTQYF. CDR3 nucleotide sequence: TGCAGTGCTTACGGCCATCCGGAAGATACGCAGTATTTT.

This CDR3 reads CASRTEPISYEQYF. DNA for the CDR3: TGTGCCAGCCGGACAGAACCGATTTCCTACGAGCAGTACTTC. The chain combines TRBV2 with TRBJ2-7; a possible D gene is TRBD1 (6 bases). The CDR3 extends over 14 amino acids. Germline CDR1 is SNHLY and CDR2 is FYNNEI. V dropped 8 bases and J dropped 1 base, with 15 bases sitting between them.

This clonotype was observed many times. The chain couples TRBV29-1 to TRBJ1-5; tentatively, D is TRBD1 (5 bases). The CDR3 has 15 amino acids. V gave up 4 bases and J gave up 0 bases, with 13 bases separating them. From germline, CDR1 is SQVTM and CDR2 ANQGSEA. The DNA for the CDR3 is TGCAGCGTTGGCGGTCAGGGAAATAGCAATCAGCCCCAGCATTTT. This codes for CSVGGQGNSNQPQHF.

This clonotype came up a few times. The chain employs TRBV6-4 and TRBJ1-2; 9 bases are a match to TRBD1. This CDR3 comprises 15 residues. Germline CDR1 MRHNA, CDR2 SNTAGT. The V segment lost 6 bases and the J segment 4 bases; nucleotides outside the gene matches: 9. CDR3 residues: CASRPGTGLFYGYTF. CDR3 bases: TGTGCCAGCAGGCCGGGGACAGGGCTCTTCTATGGCTACACCTTC.

This clonotype was picked up a small number of times. The rearrangement links TRBV25-1 to TRBJ2-6; D remains ambiguous. CDR1 MGHDK and CDR2 SYGVNS come from the germline V gene. V dropped 3 bases and J dropped 13 bases, with 13 bases sitting between them. This CDR3 has 13 residues. The CDR3 sequence is CASSEVVGEVLTF. In DNA form, the CDR3 reads TGTGCCAGCAGTGAGGTTGTCGGAGAAGTCCTGACTTTC.

This clonotype has at least ten counts. V and J are TRBV20-1 and TRBJ2-7; D is ambiguous. Trimming removed 1 base at V and 5 bases at J, with 9 bases between. Germline V gene lookup returns CDR1 DFQATT and CDR2 SNEGSKA (reference sequence). The CDR3 covers 12 residues. CDR3 residues: CSARGLLNEQYF. The CDR3 DNA follows: TGCAGTGCTAGAGGACTTTTAAACGAGCAGTACTTC.

The chain links TRBV5-1 to TRBJ1-2; TRBD1 agrees at 7 bases. V was pared by 4 bases and J by 2 bases, with 8 bases of the junction left unmatched. The CDR3 extends over 15 amino acids. The germline gives CDR1 SGHRS, CDR2 YFSETQ. As DNA, the CDR3 is TGCGCCAGCAGCCCATGGCCGGGACAGAACTATGGCTACACCTTC. It translates to CASSPWPGQNYGYTF.

This clonotype has a count of ten or more. The CDR3 nucleotides read TGTGCCAGCAGTTACCCCACCGGGACAGTCACCCTCGACAATGAGCAGTTCTTC. It translates to CASSYPTGTVTLDNEQFF. The V call is TRBV6-2 or TRBV6-3, the J call TRBJ2-1; TRBD1 matches at 7 bases. This CDR3 comprises 18 residues. The V gene's germline CDR1 is MNHEY and CDR2 SVGEGT. The ends lost 2 bases at V and 5 bases at J; junction bases unmatched: 15.

In the case of this clonotype: A much larger clone is a single base away; this may be a read error. This chain links TRBV29-1 with TRBJ2-1; 9 bases align to TRBD1. Germline assignment: CDR1 SQVTM and CDR2 ANQGSEA. CDR3 size: 11 residues. The CDR3 loop is CNETSTGGQFF. CDR3 in DNA: TGCAACGAAACTTCGACAGGGGGGCAGTTCTTC.

CDR3 nucleotide sequence: TGTGCCAGCAGCATGATGGGGGGCACAGATACGCAGTATTTT. This sequence encodes CASSMMGGTDTQYF. V is TRBV7-7 and J is TRBJ2-3; D tentatively reads TRBD1 or TRBD2 (5 bases each). The CDR3 totals 14 residues. Trimming cost V 5 bases and J 1 base, with 10 bases left between them. Germline V gene lookup returns CDR1 SSHAT and CDR2 FNYEAQ (reference sequence).

The chain recombines TRBV5-4 with TRBJ2-2; 7 nucleotides match TRBD1. J was trimmed by 5 bases and V by 5 bases; bases with no gene match: 12. CDR1 and CDR2 from the germline V gene are SGHNT and YYREEE (reference sequence). The CDR3 spans 16 residues. CDR3 DNA: TGTGCCAGCAGGTACCGGCCGACAGGGAGTACCGGGGAGCTGTTTTTT. Protein: CASRYRPTGSTGELFF. Full variable domain (remainder filled in from reference TRBV5-4 and TRBJ2-2): ETGVTQSPTHLIKTRGQQVTLRCSSQSGHNTVSWYQQALGQGPQFIFQYYREEENGRGNFPPRFSGLQFPNYSSELNVNALELDDSALYLCASRYRPTGSTGELFFGEGSRLTVL.

This clonotype occurred many times. J is TRBJ1-2 and V is TRBV2; 7 nucleotides match TRBD1. This CDR3 has 14 amino acids. The V gene end was trimmed by 3 bases and the J gene end by 8 bases; junction bases not matched to a gene: 9. The germline gives CDR1 SNHLY, CDR2 FYNNEI. For the CDR3, the DNA is TGTGCCAGCAGTGACCTACAGACAGGGCCAGGCTACACCTTC. The encoded protein is CASSDLQTGPGYTF.